The clone carrying this T cell receptor (beta chain) has only a few counts. What it binds is unknown. Constant-segment primers served in 5'RACE that generated TCR alpha and TCR beta cDNA libraries bearing sample barcodes and UMIs. TCRdb used MiXCR to reprocess the 5' RACE reads, holding one entry per CDR3 protein. The sample consists of approximately 170,000 distinct CDR3 sequences, approximately 12% of them appearing once. The data were obtained in a study of T-cell memory formation after mild COVID-19. Regarding the study as a whole: SARS-CoV-2 specificity of second-wave clones peaking day 37 was unconfirmed. From day 15 to 85, contracting clones were balanced between CD4 and CD8, whereas later expanders leaned toward CD4+.

Germline loops: CDR1 KGHSH, CDR2 LQKENI. The V gene lost 3 bases and the J gene lost 0 bases, with 8 bases spanning the gap. This CDR3 comprises 15 residues. The sequenced sample consisted of PBMCs or a T cell subset sorted from them (not recorded which). This chain connects TRBV18 to TRBJ2-2; the D is unclear. The clonotype originates from a man aged 18 to 29 who had mild COVID-19 (a few samples of this study predate the infection). Cell type and time point are not known. CDR3: CASSPRISNTGELFF. The DNA for the CDR3 is TGTGCCAGCTCACCCAGGATCTCGAACACCGGGGAGCTGTTTTTT.